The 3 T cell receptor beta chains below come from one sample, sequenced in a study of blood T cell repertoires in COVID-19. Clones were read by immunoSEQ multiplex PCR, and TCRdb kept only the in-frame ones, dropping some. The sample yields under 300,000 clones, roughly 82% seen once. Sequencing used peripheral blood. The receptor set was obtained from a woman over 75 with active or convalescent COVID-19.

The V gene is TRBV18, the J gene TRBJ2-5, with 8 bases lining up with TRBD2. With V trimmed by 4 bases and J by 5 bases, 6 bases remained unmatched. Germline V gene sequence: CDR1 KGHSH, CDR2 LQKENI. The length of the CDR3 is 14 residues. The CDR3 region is CASSQGLAGETQYF. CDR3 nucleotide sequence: TGTGCCAGCTCACAAGGACTAGCAGGGGAGACCCAGTACTTC. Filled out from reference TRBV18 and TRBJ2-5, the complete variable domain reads NAGVMQNPRHLVRRRGQEARLRCSPMKGHSHVYWYRQLPEEGLKFMVYLQKENIIDESGMPKERFSAEFPKEGPSILRIQQVVRGDSAAYFCASSQGLAGETQYFGPGTRLLVL.

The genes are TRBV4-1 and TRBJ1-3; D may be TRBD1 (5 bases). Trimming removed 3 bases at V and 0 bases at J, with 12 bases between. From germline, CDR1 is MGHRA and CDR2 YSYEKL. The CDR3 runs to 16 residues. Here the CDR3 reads CASSHAQTGSGNTIYF. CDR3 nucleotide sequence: TGCGCCAGCAGCCATGCTCAAACAGGCTCTGGAAACACCATATATTTT.

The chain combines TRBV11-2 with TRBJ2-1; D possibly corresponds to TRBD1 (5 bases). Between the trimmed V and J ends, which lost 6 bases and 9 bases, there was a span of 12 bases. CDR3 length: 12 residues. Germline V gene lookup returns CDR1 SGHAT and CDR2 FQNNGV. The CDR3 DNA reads TGTGCCAGCAGTAGACAGTCCGGTGAGCAGTTCTTC. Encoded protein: CASSRQSGEQFF.